Below are 25 T cell receptor beta chains sequenced from a single sample in a study of OX40 agonist ivuxolimab in advanced cancers. The receptor library was made with the immunoSEQ multiplex PCR assay. This is the immuneACCESS table as TCRdb keeps it, with only in-frame sequences that have V and J called. A part of the clones is gone; compared with another copy, unresolved V genes explain less than half, and the rest is unexplained. Within this sample are 50,000 to 70,000 clones, with 70% to 90% of them counted one time only. About 1.2% of the sample belongs to the ten largest clones. The sequenced sample was CD4+ or CD8+ T cells sorted from blood, obtained in a trial of the OX40 agonist ivuxolimab. Receptor source: an adult with an advanced solid tumor such as melanoma, head and neck, liver or kidney cancer.

This clone occurred a few times. The V and J genes are TRBV7-3 and TRBJ2-1; D uncertain. CDR1 and CDR2 (germline): SGHTA, FQGTGA. This CDR3 is 15 amino acids long. V was pared by 2 bases and J by 5 bases, with 13 bases between. CDR3 amino acids: CASSLSGRSHNEQFF. CDR3 DNA: TGTGCCAGCAGCTTATCAGGCAGGAGTCACAATGAGCAGTTCTTC.

This chain joins TRBV28 and TRBJ2-7, with 7 bases that match TRBD2. The germline V gene has CDR1 MDHEN and CDR2 SYDVKM. This CDR3 region has 15 residues. V lost 1 base, J lost 0 bases, and 3 bases stayed unmatched. CDR3 DNA sequence: TGTGCCAGCAGTTTATTCGCTAGCGGCTCCTACGAGCAGTACTTC. Its translation is CASSLFASGSYEQYF.

The J gene is TRBJ2-1, the V gene TRBV4-1; TRBD2 might be the D (5 bases). Trimming left V 5 bases short and J 7 bases short, with 15 bases between. This CDR3 region has 14 residues. The germline gives CDR1 MGHRA, CDR2 YSYEKL. The chain's CDR3 is CASSLSGYGNEQFF. The CDR3, as DNA: TGCGCCAGCAGCTTGAGCGGCTACGGGAATGAGCAGTTCTTC.

V gene TRBV11-2 combines with J gene TRBJ2-7, with unresolved D. Germline V lookup: CDR1 SGHAT, CDR2 FQNNGV. V lost 5 bases to trimming and J lost 3 bases, with 8 bases between them. CDR3 size: 12 residues. The CDR3 DNA follows: TGTGCCAGCAGCCACGACAACTACGAGCAGTACTTC. Amino acid sequence: CASSHDNYEQYF.

The rearrangement links TRBV6-5 to TRBJ2-3, with 7 bases matching TRBD2. Germline assignment: CDR1 MNHEY and CDR2 SVGAGI. This CDR3 is built from 16 residues. Trimming removed 4 bases from V and 2 bases from J; junction bases left unmatched: 9. CDR3 nucleotides: TGTGCCAGCAGTTCCCAAGGCGGGAGAGTCACAGATACGCAGTATTTT. Its protein product is CASSSQGGRVTDTQYF.

This chain connects TRBV30 to TRBJ1-2, with D tentatively TRBD1 (5 bases). CDR1 and CDR2 (germline): GTSNPN, SVGIG (reference sequence). CDR3 length: 14 residues. The ends were cut back, 1 base at V and 5 bases at J, with 14 bases in the middle. DNA of the CDR3: TGTGCCTGGAGTGCAGGGTTGGATGGTTATGGCTACACCTTC. This gives the protein CAWSAGLDGYGYTF.

V is TRBV27 and J is TRBJ2-1; 9 nucleotides match TRBD1. CDR3 size: 15 residues. Germline V gives CDR1 MNHEY, CDR2 SMNVEV (reference sequence). V lost 6 bases and J lost 7; bases outside the gene matches: 10. In DNA, the CDR3 is TGTGCCAGCAGCCTCGTGGGGACAGGGTCAAATGAGCAGTTCTTC. Residues: CASSLVGTGSNEQFF.

A word on this clone: The sample has other DNA sequences that encode this CDR3 too. The chain carries TRBV11-2 and TRBJ1-2; the match to TRBD1 covers 7 bases. The CDR3 covers 13 residues. V gave up 3 bases and J gave up 8 bases; unmatched junction bases: 6. CDR1 is SGHAT, CDR2 FQNNGV, per germline. This CDR3 is CASSFDRVGGYTF. CDR3 coding DNA: TGTGCCAGCAGCTTCGACAGGGTAGGCGGCTACACCTTC.

This clone is a singleton in its sample. V is TRBV18 and J is TRBJ2-7, with D unresolved. The CDR3 loop spans 12 amino acids. Germline lookup yields CDR1 KGHSH and CDR2 LQKENI. Trimming stripped 1 base from V and 6 bases from J, with 7 bases between. The CDR3 sequence is CASSPQEGEQYF. For the CDR3, the DNA is TGTGCCAGCTCACCACAGGAAGGCGAGCAGTACTTC.

The DNA of the CDR3 is TGTGCCAGCAGTTCGGGCCCCCTGCATCAGCCCCAGCATTTT. Its protein is CASSSGPLHQPQHF. This sequence joins TRBV7-2 and TRBJ1-5, with D uncertain. Per germline, CDR1 SGHTA and CDR2 FQGNSA. V dropped 6 bases and J dropped 5 bases, with 14 bases sitting between them. This CDR3 spans 14 amino acids.

The CDR3 spells CSVEPGVGYTF. CDR3 sequence (DNA): TGCAGCGTTGAGCCAGGGGTTGGCTACACCTTC. This chain joins TRBV29-1 and TRBJ1-2; D is perhaps TRBD1 (6 bases). This CDR3 contains 11 residues. The germline V gene has CDR1 SQVTM and CDR2 ANQGSEA. Between the trimmed V and J ends, which lost 3 bases and 7 bases, there was a span of 9 bases.

The chain combines TRBV7-2 with TRBJ2-3, with D uncertain. The CDR3 is 16 residues long. V lost 0 bases, J lost 0 bases, and 10 bases lay in between. Germline V gene lookup returns CDR1 SGHTA and CDR2 FQGNSA. This CDR3 reads CASSLAARPSTDTQYF. The CDR3, as DNA: TGTGCCAGCAGCTTAGCGGCAAGGCCCAGCACAGATACGCAGTATTTT.

This clone was observed once. The V call is TRBV29-1, the J call TRBJ2-3; D is unclear. This CDR3 comprises 11 residues. Per germline, CDR1 SQVTM and CDR2 ANQGSEA. Trimming cost V 8 bases and J 5 bases, with 11 bases left between them. This CDR3 is CSLIEVDTQYF. Written as DNA, the CDR3 is TGCAGCCTCATAGAGGTAGATACGCAGTATTTT.

The chain is built from TRBV29-1 and TRBJ1-4; D call uncertain. The CDR3 has 11 residues. Trimming left V 6 bases short and J 0 bases short, with 2 bases between. Germline loops: CDR1 SQVTM, CDR2 ANQGSEA. This chain's CDR3 is CSVTTNEKLFF. As DNA, the CDR3 is TGCAGCGTGACAACTAATGAAAAACTGTTTTTT.

In its sample, this clone is medium-sized (0.01 to 0.1%). V and J are TRBV7-6 and TRBJ2-3; the D gene is possibly TRBD2 (5 bases). The CDR3 has 17 amino acids. Germline V CDR1 and CDR2: SGHVS, FNYEAQ. Trimming pared 4 bases from V and 4 bases from J, leaving 21 bases between. This CDR3 is CASSSPLLASGPDTQYF. The CDR3 bases are TGTGCCAGCAGCTCGCCCCTCCTAGCTTCGGGTCCAGATACGCAGTATTTT.

This chain uses TRBV5-6 with TRBJ1-5; maybe TRBD1 (5 bases). Germline loops: CDR1 SGHDT, CDR2 YYEEEE. Trimming removed 2 bases from V and 7 bases from J, with 16 bases in between. The CDR3 runs to 15 residues. In DNA form, the CDR3 reads TGTGCCAGCAGCTTCCGGGACGCAAGAAGGCAGCCCCAGCATTTT. Protein: CASSFRDARRQPQHF.

The chain recombines TRBV2 with TRBJ2-1; 7 positions match TRBD1. Germline V gene data show CDR1 as SNHLY and CDR2 as FYNNEI. V was clipped by 11 bases and J by 5 bases; unmatched bases: 3. This CDR3 region has 11 residues. The CDR3 spells CASDRDNEQFF. In nucleotides, the CDR3 is TGTGCCTCCGACAGGGACAATGAGCAGTTCTTC.

A single count supports this clone. CDR3 residues: CASSPSGRNTDTQYF. The DNA of the CDR3 is TGTGCCAGTAGTCCTAGCGGGAGAAATACAGATACGCAGTATTTT. The genes are TRBV19 and TRBJ2-3, with 10 bases matching TRBD2. V lost 5 bases and J lost 3; bases outside the gene matches: 5. This CDR3 region has 15 residues. CDR1 and CDR2 from the germline V gene are LNHDA and SQIVND (reference sequence). The variable domain in full, completed from reference TRBV19 and TRBJ2-3, reads DGGITQSPKYLFRKEGQNVTLSCEQNLNHDAMYWYRQDPGQGLRLIYYSQIVNDFQKGDIAEGYSVSREKKESFPLTVTSAQKNPTAFYLCASSPSGRNTDTQYFGPGTRLTVL.

Of note for this clone: At one boundary the junction diverges from the germline segment, which might be a read error. CDR3 DNA: TGCGCCAGCAGCTTGGATTCAGGGAACCCCAGTTTT. It yields the protein CASSLDSGNPSF. V and J are TRBV5-1 and TRBJ2-7; D is perhaps TRBD1 (5 bases). In germline, CDR1 is SGHRS, CDR2 YFSETQ. There are 12 residues in the CDR3.

The chain links TRBV7-8 to TRBJ2-7, with TRBD2 identical over 8 bases. In germline, CDR1 is SGHVS, CDR2 FQNEAQ. Trimming cost V 6 bases and J 5 bases; bases outside gene matches: 6. This CDR3 is built from 13 residues. The CDR3 protein is CASSFSGNDEQYF. The CDR3, as DNA: TGTGCCAGCAGTTTTAGCGGGAATGACGAGCAGTACTTC.

The gene calls are TRBV9 and TRBJ2-7; tentatively, D is TRBD2 (6 bases). Germline V gene sequence: CDR1 SGDLS, CDR2 YYNGEE. The CDR3 spans 17 residues. Trimming pared 0 bases from V and 4 bases from J, leaving 20 bases between. The CDR3 loop reads CASSVASVGTGRYEQYF. CDR3 sequence (DNA): TGTGCCAGCAGCGTAGCCTCAGTAGGGACTGGAAGATACGAGCAGTACTTC.

The chain links TRBV6-7 to TRBJ2-7; the D is unclear. TRBV6-7 falls under the ORF class, with uncertain function. The V end was cut by 1 base, the J end by 6 bases, with 13 bases between. This CDR3 has 14 residues. As DNA, the CDR3 is TGTGCCAGCAGTTACTTTGGCGGCCGCCTCGAGCAGTACTTC. Translation: CASSYFGGRLEQYF.

This chain joins TRBV29-1 and TRBJ1-1, with D hard to call. The germline V and J ends were trimmed by 4 bases and 7 bases, with 16 bases remaining between them. This CDR3 comprises 13 residues. Germline CDR1 reads SQVTM; CDR2 reads ANQGSEA. CDR3 DNA: TGCAGCGTTGGACATCTTGGGGTCGTTGAAGCTTTCTTT. Translating it yields CSVGHLGVVEAFF. Variable domain in full (rest from reference TRBV29-1 and TRBJ1-1): SAVISQKPSRDICQRGTSLTIQCQVDSQVTMMFWYRQQPGQSLTLIATANQGSEATYESGFVIDKFPISRPNLTFSTLTVSNMSPEDSSIYLCSVGHLGVVEAFFGQGTRLTVV.

The chain employs TRBV25-1 and TRBJ1-4; 7 bases are a match to TRBD1. Germline V gene data show CDR1 as MGHDK and CDR2 as SYGVNS. This CDR3 has 13 amino acids. The V gene end was trimmed by 6 bases and the J gene end by 5 bases; junction bases not matched to a gene: 3. CDR3 sequence reads: CASRDRPNEKLFF. CDR3 nucleotides: TGTGCCAGCAGGGACAGGCCCAATGAAAAACTGTTTTTT.

This chain connects TRBV18 to TRBJ2-1, with D perhaps TRBD2 (6 bases). Deletions cut 6 bases from V and 11 bases from J, with 17 bases between. There are 13 residues in the CDR3. Germline V CDR1 and CDR2: KGHSH, LQKENI. CDR3 DNA sequence: TGTGCCAGCTCTGGGGAATCCGGGAGTAAGCAGTTCTTC. Protein sequence: CASSGESGSKQFF.